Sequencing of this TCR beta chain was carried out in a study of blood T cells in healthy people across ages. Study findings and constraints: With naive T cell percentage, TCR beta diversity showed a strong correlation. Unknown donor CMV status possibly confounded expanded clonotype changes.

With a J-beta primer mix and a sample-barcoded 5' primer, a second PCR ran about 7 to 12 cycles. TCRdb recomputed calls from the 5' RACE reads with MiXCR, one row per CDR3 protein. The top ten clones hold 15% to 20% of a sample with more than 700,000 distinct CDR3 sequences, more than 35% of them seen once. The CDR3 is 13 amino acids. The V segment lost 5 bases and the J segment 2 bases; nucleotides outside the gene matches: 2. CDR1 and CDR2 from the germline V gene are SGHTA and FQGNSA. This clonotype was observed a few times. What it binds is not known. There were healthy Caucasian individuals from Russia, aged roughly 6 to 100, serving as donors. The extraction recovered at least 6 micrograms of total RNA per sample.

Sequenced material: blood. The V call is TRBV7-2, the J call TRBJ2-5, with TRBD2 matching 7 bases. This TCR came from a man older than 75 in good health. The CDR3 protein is CASSKGLQETQYF. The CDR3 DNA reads TGTGCCAGCAGCAAGGGACTACAAGAGACCCAGTACTTC.